This entry concerns a single T cell receptor beta chain. Its cognate antigen is unknown. This entry is derived from a study of T-cell memory formation after mild COVID-19. Study-level findings and limits: Some clones that responded were present in memory (sampled pre-infection), which suggests cross-reactive memory joined.

The CDR3 has 14 residues. Trimming at V came to 6 bases and at J to 4 bases, leaving 7 bases not matched to a gene. Germline lookup yields CDR1 SGHRS and CDR2 YFSETQ. TCRdb fed the 5' RACE reads into MiXCR, producing one record per CDR3 protein. The sample includes approximately 400,000 distinct CDR3 sequences, 20% to 25% of them seen just once. This chain uses TRBV5-1 with TRBJ2-3; the match to TRBD2 covers 8 bases. The receptor was isolated from an adult woman who had mild COVID-19 (a few samples of this study predate the infection). Cell type and time point are not known. Sequences were obtained from PBMCs or a T cell subset sorted from them (not recorded which). DNA for the CDR3: TGCGCCAGCACCCCGGGAGGGGGGGCAGATACGCAGTATTTT. Residues: CASTPGGGADTQYF.